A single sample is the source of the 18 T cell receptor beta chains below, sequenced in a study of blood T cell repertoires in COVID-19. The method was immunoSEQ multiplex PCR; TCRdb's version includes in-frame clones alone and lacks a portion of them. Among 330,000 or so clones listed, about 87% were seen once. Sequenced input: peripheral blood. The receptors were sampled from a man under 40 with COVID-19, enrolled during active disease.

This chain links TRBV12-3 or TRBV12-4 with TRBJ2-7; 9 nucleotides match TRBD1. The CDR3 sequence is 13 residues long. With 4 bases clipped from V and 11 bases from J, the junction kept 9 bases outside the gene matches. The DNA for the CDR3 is TGTGCCAGCAGTTCTCCTGGGACAGGGACAAAGTACTTC. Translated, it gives CASSSPGTGTKYF.

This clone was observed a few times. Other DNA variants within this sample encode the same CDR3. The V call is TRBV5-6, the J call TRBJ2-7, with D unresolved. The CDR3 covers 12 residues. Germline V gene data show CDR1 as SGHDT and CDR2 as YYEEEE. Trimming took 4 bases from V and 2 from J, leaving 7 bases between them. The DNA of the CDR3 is TGTGCCAGCAGCACCGGTCCCTACGAGCAGTACTTC. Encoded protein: CASSTGPYEQYF.

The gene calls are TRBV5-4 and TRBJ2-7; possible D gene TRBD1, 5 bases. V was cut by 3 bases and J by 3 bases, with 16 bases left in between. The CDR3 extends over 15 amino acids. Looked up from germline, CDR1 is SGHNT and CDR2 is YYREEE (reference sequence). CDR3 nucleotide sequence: TGTGCCAGCAGCTCATTTAGGCAGGGCGGCTACGAGCAGTACTTC. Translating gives CASSSFRQGGYEQYF.

CDR3 residues: CASSLIWTSGQETQYF. The CDR3 DNA reads as TGTGCCAGCAGCCTAATATGGACTAGCGGGCAAGAGACCCAGTACTTC. The rearrangement links TRBV5-6 to TRBJ2-5; 11 bases map to TRBD2. Germline CDR1 and CDR2: SGHDT and YYEEEE. J lost 2 bases, V lost 4 bases, and 7 bases had no gene match. There are 16 residues in the CDR3. Using reference TRBV5-6 and TRBJ2-5 for the parts outside the CDR3, the full variable domain is DAGVTQSPTHLIKTRGQQVTLRCSPKSGHDTVSWYQQALGQGPQFIFQYYEEEERQRGNFPDRFSGHQFPNYSSELNVNALLLGDSALYLCASSLIWTSGQETQYFGPGTRLLVL.

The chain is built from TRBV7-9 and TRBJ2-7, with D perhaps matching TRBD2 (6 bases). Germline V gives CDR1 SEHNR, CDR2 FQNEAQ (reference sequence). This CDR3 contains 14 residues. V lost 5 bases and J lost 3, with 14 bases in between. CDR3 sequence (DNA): TGTGCCAGCAGCGGACTACTAAAGTTCTACGAGCAGTACTTC. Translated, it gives CASSGLLKFYEQYF.

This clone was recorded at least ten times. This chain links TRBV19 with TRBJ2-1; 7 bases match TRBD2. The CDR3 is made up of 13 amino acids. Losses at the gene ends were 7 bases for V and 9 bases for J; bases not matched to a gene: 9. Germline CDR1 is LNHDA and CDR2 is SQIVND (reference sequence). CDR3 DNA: TGTGCCAGTATCGTGTCGGGAGGTAGTGAGCAGTTCTTC. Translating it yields CASIVSGGSEQFF.

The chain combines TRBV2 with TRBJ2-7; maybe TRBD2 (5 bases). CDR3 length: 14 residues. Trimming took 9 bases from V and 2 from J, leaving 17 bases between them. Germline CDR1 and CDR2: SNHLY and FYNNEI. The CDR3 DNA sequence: TGTGCCAGTCACGCGGGCTTCCTTACCTACGAGCAGTACTTC. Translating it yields CASHAGFLTYEQYF.

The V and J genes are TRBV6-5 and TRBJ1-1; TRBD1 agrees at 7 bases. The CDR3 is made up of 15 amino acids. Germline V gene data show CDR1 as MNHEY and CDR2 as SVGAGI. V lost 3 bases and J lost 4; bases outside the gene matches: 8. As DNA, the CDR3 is TGTGCCAGCAGTTATCGACAGGGTAGCACCACTGAAGCTTTCTTT. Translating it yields CASSYRQGSTTEAFF.

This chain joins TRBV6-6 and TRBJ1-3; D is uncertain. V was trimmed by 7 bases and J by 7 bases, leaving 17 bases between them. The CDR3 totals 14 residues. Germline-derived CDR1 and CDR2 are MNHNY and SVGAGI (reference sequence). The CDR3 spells CASTGWAAGNTIYF. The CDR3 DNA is TGTGCCAGCACGGGGTGGGCCGCCGGTAACACCATATATTTT.

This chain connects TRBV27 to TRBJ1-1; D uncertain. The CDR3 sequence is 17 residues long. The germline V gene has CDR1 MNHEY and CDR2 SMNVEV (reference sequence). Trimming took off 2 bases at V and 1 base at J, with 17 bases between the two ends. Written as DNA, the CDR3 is TGTGCCAGCAGTTTAGAGCCACCCCAAGAGTCGAACACTGAAGCTTTCTTT. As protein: CASSLEPPQESNTEAFF.

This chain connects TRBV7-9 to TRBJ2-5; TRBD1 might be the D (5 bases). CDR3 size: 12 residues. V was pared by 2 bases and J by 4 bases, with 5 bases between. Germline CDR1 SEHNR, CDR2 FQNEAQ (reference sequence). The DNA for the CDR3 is TGTGCCAGCAGCTTAAGGGGAGAGACCCAGTACTTC. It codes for CASSLRGETQYF.

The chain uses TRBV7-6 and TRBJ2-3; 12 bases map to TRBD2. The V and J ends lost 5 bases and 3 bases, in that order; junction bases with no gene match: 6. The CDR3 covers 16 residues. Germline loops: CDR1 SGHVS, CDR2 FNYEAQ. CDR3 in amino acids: CASSTGLAGPTDTQYF. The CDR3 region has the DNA TGTGCCAGCAGCACAGGACTAGCGGGACCTACAGATACGCAGTATTTT.

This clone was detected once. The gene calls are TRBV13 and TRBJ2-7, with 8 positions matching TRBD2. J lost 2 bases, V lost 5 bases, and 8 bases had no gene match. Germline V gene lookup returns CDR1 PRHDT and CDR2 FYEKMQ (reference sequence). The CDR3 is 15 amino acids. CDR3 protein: CASSTPSGRAYEQYF. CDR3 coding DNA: TGTGCCAGCAGCACCCCTAGCGGGCGGGCCTACGAGCAGTACTTC.

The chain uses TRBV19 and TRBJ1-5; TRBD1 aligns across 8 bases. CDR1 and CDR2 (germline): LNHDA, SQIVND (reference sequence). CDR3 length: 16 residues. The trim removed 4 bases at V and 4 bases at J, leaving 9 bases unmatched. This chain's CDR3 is CASSTGYRGFNQPQHF. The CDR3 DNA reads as TGTGCCAGTAGTACGGGGTACAGGGGGTTTAATCAGCCCCAGCATTTT.

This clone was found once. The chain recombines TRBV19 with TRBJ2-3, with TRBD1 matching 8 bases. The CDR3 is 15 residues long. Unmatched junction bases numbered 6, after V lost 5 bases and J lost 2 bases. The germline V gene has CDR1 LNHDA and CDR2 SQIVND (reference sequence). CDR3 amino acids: CASSVGTGLTDTQYF. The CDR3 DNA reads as TGTGCCAGTAGTGTAGGGACAGGACTCACAGATACGCAGTATTTT.

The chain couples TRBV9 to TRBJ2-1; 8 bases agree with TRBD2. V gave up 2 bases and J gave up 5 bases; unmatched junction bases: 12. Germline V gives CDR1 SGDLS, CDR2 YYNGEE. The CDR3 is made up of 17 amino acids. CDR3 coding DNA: TGTGCCAGCAGCGTGACCCCAGCGGGGGCTGGACACAATGAGCAGTTCTTC. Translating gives CASSVTPAGAGHNEQFF.

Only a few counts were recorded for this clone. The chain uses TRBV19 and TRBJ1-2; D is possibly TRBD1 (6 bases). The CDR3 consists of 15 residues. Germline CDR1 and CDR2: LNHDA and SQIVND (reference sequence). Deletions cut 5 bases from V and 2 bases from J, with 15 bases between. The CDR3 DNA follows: TGTGCCAGTAGTCCCTCCGGGACAACAAACTATGGCTACACCTTC. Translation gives CASSPSGTTNYGYTF.

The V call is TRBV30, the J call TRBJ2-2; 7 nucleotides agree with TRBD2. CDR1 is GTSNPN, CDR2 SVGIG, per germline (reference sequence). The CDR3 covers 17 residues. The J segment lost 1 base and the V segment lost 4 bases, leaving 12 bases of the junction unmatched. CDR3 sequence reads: CAWNGRAGDLNTGELFF. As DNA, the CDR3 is TGTGCCTGGAACGGCAGGGCGGGAGATTTGAACACCGGGGAGCTGTTTTTT. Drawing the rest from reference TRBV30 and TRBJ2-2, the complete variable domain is SQTIHQWPATLVQPVGSPLSLECTVEGTSNPNLYWYRQAAGRGLQLLFYSVGIGQISSEVPQNLSASRPQDRQFILSSKKLLLSDSGFYLCAWNGRAGDLNTGELFFGEGSRLTVL.